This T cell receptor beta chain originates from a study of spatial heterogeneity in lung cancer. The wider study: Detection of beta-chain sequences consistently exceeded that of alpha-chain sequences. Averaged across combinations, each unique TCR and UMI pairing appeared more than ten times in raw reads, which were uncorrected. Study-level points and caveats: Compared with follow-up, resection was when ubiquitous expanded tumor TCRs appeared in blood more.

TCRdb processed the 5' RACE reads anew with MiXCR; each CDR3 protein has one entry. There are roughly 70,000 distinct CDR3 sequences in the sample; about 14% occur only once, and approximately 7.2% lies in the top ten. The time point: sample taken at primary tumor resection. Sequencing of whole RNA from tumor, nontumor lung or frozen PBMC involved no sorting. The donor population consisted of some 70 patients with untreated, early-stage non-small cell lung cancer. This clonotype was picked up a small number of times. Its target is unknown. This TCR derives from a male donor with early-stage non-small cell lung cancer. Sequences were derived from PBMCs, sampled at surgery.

This chain's CDR3 is CASSDRASNQPQHF. The CDR3 bases are TGCGCCAGCAGTGACAGGGCTTCCAATCAGCCCCAGCATTTT. The V call is TRBV10-2, the J call TRBJ1-5; possibly TRBD1 for D (5 bases). The CDR3 has 14 amino acids. Germline V gives CDR1 WSHSY, CDR2 SAAADI. The germline V and J ends were trimmed by 3 bases and 3 bases, with 9 bases remaining between them.